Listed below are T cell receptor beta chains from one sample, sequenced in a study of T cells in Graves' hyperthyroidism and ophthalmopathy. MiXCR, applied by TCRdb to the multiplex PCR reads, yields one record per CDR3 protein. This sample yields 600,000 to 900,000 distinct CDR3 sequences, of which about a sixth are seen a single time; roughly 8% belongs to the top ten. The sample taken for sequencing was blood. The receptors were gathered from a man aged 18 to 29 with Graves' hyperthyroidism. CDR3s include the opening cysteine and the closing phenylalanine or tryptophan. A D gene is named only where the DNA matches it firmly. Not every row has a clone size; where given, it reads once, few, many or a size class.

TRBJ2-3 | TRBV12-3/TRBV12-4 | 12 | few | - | CASSFSPGTQYF | TGTGCCAGCAGTTTCTCCCCCGGGACGCAGTATTTT
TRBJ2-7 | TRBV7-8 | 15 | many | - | CASSLQGGTYYEQYF | TGTGCCAGCAGCTTACAGGGGGGGACCTACTACGAGCAGTACTTC
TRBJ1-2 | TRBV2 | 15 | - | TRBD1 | CASSLGQGGGYGYTF | TGTGCCAGCAGTCTCGGACAGGGGGGAGGCTATGGCTACACCTTC
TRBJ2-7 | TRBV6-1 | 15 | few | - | CASIAPGATGHEQYF | TGTGCCAGCATCGCCCCCGGCGCAACCGGACACGAGCAGTACTTC
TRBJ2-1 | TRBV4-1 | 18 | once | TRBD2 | CASRGLAGGPGSYNEQFF | TGCGCCAGCAGGGGACTAGCGGGAGGGCCTGGCTCCTACAATGAGCAGTTCTTC
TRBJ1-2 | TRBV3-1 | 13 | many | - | CASSFTDIYGYTF | TGTGCCAGCAGCTTCACGGACATCTATGGCTACACCTTC
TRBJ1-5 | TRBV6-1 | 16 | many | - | CASSGTEPYSNQPQHF | TGTGCCAGCAGTGGAACAGAACCGTATAGCAATCAGCCCCAGCATTTT
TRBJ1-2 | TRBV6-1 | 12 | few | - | CASSETNYGYTF | TGTGCCAGCAGCGAGACCAACTATGGCTACACCTTC
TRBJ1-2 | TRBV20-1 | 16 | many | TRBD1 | CSAYPSTGDLTSGYTF | TGCAGTGCGTATCCTTCGACAGGGGATCTTACTTCTGGCTACACCTTC
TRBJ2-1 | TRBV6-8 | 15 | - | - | CASSINERSYNEQFF | TGTGCCAGCAGTATTAATGAACGGTCATACAATGAGCAGTTCTTC
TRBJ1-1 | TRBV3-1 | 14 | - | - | CASSQGTENTEAFF | TGTGCCAGCAGCCAAGGGACAGAGAACACTGAAGCTTTCTTT
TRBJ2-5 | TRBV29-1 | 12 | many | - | CSVGGLQETQYF | TGCAGCGTTGGGGGACTCCAAGAGACCCAGTACTTC
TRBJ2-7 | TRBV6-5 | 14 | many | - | CASSYSTGIYEQYF | TGTGCCAGCAGTTACTCCACAGGGATATACGAGCAGTACTTC
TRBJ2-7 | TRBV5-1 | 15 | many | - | CASSFRPGQDYEQYF | TGCGCCAGCAGCTTCCGGCCGGGGCAGGACTACGAGCAGTACTTC
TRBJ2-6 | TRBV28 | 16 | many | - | CASSSGPNSGANVLTF | TGTGCCAGCAGTTCGGGACCGAACTCTGGGGCCAACGTCCTGACTTTC
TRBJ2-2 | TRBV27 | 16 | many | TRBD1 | CASSLLGTGGTGELFF | TGTGCCAGCAGTTTATTAGGGACAGGGGGGACCGGGGAGCTGTTTTTT
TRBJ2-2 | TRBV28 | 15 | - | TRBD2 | CASRLAGASTRELFF | TGTGCCAGCAGACTAGCGGGAGCGAGCACCAGGGAGCTGTTTTTT
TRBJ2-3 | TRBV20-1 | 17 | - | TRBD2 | CSAPPRGLAGGGDTQYF | TGCAGTGCTCCCCCCAGGGGACTAGCGGGAGGGGGGGATACGCAGTATTTT
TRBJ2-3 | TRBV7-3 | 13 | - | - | CASADTSTDTQYF | TGTGCCTCTGCAGATACTAGCACAGATACGCAGTATTTT
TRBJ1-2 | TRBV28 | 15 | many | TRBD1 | CASTLGQGNNYGYTF | TGTGCCAGCACCCTGGGACAGGGAAATAACTATGGCTACACCTTC
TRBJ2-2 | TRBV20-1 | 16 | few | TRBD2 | CSARYAGGGGTGELFF | TGCAGTGCTAGATATGCGGGAGGAGGTGGGACCGGGGAGCTGTTTTTT
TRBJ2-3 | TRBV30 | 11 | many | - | CAWRTRDTQYF | TGTGCCTGGAGGACACGAGATACGCAGTATTTT
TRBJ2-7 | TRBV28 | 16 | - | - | CASRTSKGKWFYEQYF | TGTGCCAGCAGGACCAGCAAGGGAAAGTGGTTCTACGAGCAGTACTTC
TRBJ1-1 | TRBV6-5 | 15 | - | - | CASSYSTGVNTEAFF | TGTGCCAGCAGTTACTCGACTGGGGTAAACACTGAAGCTTTCTTT